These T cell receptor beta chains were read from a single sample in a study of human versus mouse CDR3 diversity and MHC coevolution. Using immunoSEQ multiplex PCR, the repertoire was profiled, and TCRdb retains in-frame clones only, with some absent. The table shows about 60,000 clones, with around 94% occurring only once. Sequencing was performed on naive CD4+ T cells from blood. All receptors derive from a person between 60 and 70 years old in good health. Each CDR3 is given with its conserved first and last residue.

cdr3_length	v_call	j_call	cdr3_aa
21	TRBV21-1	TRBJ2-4	CASSKRTPPGTSGRVKNIQYF
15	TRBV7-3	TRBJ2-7	CASSPTSGRGFEQYF
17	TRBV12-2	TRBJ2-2	CASRWGPQGNHPGELFF
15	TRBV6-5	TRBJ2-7	CASREVVQGLYEQYF
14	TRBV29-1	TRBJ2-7	CSVWDSAESYEQYF
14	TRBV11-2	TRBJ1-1	CASSLGRGVPEAFF
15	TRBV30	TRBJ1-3	CAWSVGRGLGNTIYF
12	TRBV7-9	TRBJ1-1	CASSRSGRRAFF
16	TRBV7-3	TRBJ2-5	CASSFSGTGGEETQYF
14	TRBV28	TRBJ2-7	CASRAAGSNYEQYF
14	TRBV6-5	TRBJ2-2	CASTPRVLSGELFF
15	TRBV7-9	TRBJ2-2	CASSLRDYNTGELFF
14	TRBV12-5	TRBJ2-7	CASGLWDRNYEQYF
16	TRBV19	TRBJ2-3	CASSMTSTGGTDTQYF
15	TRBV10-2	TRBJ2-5	CASSDLAGASETQYF
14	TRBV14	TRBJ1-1	CASSQDWNSPEAFF
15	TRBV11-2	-	CASSLGGVSPYEQYF
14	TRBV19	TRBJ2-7	CASSTTGDQGEQYF
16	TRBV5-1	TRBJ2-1	CASTSNRDRAWNEQFF
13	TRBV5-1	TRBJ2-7	CASSGGLAWEQYF
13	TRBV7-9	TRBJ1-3	CASSLGVGNTIYF
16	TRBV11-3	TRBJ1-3	CASSTGEVSTGNTIYF
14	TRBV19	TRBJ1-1	CASSIRGRNTEAFF
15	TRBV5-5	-	CASSLTGTGASEQYF
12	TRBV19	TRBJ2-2	CASSRGTGELFF
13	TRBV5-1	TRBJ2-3	CASSLARLDTQYF
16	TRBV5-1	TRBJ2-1	CASSPGGTSGNNEQFF
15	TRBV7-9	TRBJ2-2	CASSPPGLHTGELFF
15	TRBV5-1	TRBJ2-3	CASSGDSLGTDTQYF
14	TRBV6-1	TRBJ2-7	CASSARGRGYEQYF
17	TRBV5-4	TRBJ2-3	CASSLALAGGMTDTQYF
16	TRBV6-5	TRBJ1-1	CASSYSKTGSVTEAFF
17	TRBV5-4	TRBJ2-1	CASSLDGQRTSYNEQFF
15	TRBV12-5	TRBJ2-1	CASGLVVYACWEQFF
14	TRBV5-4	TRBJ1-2	CASSQDRLNYGYTF
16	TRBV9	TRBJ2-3	CASSRGLAGGADTQYF
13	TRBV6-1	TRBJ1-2	CASSEVTNYGYTF
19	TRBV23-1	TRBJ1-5	CASSQSGLGQVTSNQPQHF
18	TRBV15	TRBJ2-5	CATSRATSGRGAQETQYF
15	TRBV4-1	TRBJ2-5	CASSQGGAGGETQYF
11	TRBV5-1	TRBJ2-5	CASSSQETQYF
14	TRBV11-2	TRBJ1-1	CASSWGTGSTEAFF
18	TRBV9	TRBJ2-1	CASSVDPSPSGSYNEQFF
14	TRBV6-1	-	CASSEGLSSYEQYF
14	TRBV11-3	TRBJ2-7	CASSLGQGAREQYF
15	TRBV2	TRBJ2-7	CASSGTSGSKYEQYF
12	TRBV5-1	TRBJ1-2	CASRPVNYGYTF